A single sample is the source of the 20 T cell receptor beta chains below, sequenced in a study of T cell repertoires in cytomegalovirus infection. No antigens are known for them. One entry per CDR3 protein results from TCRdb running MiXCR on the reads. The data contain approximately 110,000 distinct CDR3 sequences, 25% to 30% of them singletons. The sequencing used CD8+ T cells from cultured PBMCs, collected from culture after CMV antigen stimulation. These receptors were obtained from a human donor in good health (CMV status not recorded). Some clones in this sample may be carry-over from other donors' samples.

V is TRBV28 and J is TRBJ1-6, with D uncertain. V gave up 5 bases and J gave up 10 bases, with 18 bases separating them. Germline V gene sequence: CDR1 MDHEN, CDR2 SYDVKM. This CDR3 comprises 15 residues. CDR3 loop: CASSTGPVFFSPLHF. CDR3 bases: TGTGCCAGCAGTACTGGACCCGTATTCTTCTCACCCCTCCACTTT.

CDR3 coding DNA: TGTGCCAGCAGCTTAGGAATAGGGAGCTACAATGAGCAGTTCTTC. It codes for CASSLGIGSYNEQFF. The V and J genes are TRBV11-1 and TRBJ2-1; perhaps TRBD2 as D (5 bases). V lost 1 base, J lost 3 bases, and 10 bases lay in between. This CDR3 spans 15 amino acids. Germline CDR1 is SGHAT and CDR2 is FQDESV (reference sequence).

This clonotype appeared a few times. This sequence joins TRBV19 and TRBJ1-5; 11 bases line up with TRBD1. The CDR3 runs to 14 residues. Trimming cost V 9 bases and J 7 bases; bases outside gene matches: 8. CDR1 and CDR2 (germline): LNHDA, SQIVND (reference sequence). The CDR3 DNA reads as TGTGCCAGCCAACCTGGGACAGGGGGACAGCCCCAGCATTTT. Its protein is CASQPGTGGQPQHF.

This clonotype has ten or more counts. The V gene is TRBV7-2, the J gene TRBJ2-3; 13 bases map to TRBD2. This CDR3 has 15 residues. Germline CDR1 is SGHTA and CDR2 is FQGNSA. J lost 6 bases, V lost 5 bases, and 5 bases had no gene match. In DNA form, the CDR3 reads TGTGCCAGCAGCCAGACTAGCGGGGGGCAGGATACGCAGTATTTT. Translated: CASSQTSGGQDTQYF.

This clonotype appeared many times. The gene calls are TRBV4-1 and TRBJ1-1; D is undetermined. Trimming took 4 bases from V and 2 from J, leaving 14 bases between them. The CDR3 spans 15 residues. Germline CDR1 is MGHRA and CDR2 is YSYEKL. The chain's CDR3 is CASSLIWGQNTEAFF. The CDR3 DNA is TGCGCCAGCAGCCTTATTTGGGGTCAAAACACTGAAGCTTTCTTT.

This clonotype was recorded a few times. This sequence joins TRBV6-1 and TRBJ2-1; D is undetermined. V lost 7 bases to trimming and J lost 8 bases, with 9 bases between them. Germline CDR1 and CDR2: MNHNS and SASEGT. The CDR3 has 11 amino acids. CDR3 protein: CASINWDEQFF. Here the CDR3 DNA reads TGTGCCAGCATCAACTGGGATGAGCAGTTCTTC.

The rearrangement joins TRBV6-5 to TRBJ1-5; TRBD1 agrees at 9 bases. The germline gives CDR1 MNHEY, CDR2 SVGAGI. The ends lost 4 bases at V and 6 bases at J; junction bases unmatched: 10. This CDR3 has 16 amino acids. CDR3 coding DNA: TGTGCCAGCAGTTCAAGTCCGGGACAGGGTGTTCAGCCCCAGCATTTT. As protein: CASSSSPGQGVQPQHF.

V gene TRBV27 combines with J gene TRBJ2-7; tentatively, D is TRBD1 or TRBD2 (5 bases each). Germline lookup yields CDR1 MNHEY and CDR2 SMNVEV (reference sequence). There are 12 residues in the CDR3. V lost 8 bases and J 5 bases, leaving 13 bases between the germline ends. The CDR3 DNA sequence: TGTGCCAGCGGTGGGGGTCACCACGAGCAGTACTTC. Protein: CASGGGHHEQYF.

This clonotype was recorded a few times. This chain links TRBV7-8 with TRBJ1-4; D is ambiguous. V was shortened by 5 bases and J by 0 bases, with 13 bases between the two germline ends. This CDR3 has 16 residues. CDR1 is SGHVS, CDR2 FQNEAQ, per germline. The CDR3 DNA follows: TGTGCCAGCAGCCACGGACCGGTAGCAACTAATGAAAAACTGTTTTTT. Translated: CASSHGPVATNEKLFF.

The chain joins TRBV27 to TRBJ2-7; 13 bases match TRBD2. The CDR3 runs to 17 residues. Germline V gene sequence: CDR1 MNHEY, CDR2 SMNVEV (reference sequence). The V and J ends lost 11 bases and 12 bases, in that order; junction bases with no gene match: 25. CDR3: CACTSTGDGTSGVRLYF. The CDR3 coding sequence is TGTGCCTGCACCAGCACCGGCGACGGGACTAGCGGGGTGAGGTTGTACTTC.

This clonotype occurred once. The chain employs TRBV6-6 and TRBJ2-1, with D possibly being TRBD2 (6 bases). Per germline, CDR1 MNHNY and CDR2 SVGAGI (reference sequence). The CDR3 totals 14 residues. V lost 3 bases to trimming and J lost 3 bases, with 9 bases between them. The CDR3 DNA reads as TGTGCCAGCAGTTATGGGGGGAACTACAATGAGCAGTTCTTC. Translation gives CASSYGGNYNEQFF.

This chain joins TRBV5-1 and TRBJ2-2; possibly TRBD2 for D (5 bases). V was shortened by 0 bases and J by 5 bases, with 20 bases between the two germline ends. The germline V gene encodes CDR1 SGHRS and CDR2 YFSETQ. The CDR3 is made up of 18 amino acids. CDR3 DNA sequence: TGCGCCAGCAGCTTGGCCACGGCCGGGATCGGGGAAACCGGGGAGCTGTTTTTT. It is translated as CASSLATAGIGETGELFF. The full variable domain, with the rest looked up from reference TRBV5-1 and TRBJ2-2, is KAGVTQTPRYLIKTRGQQVTLSCSPISGHRSVSWYQQTPGQGLQFLFEYFSETQRNKGNFPGRFSGRQFSNSRSEMNVSTLELGDSALYLCASSLATAGIGETGELFFGEGSRLTVL.

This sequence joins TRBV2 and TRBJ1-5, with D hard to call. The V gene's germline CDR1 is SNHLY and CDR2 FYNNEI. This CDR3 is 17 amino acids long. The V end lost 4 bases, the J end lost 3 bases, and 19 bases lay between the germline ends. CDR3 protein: CASSGGKDLSINQPQHF. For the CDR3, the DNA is TGTGCCAGCAGTGGCGGAAAGGATCTCTCAATCAATCAGCCCCAGCATTTT.

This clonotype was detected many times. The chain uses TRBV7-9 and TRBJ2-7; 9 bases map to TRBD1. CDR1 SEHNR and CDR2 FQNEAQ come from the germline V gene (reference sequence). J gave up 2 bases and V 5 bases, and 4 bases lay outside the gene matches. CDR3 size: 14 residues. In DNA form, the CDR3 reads TGTGCCAGCAGCCCGGGACAGGGACCCTACGAGCAGTACTTC. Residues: CASSPGQGPYEQYF.

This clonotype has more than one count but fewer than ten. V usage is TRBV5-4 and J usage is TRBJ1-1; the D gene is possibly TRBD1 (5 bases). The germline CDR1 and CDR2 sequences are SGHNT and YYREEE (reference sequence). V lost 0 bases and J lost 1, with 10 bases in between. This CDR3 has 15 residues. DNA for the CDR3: TGTGCCAGCAGCTTGGAGATTGGGGGGAACACTGAAGCTTTCTTT. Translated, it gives CASSLEIGGNTEAFF.

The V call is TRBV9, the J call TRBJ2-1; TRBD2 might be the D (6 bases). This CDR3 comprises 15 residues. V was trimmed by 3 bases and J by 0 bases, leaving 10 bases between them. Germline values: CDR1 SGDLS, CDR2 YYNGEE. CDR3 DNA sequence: TGTGCCAGCAGCGGGGACTGGGACTCCTACAATGAGCAGTTCTTC. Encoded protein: CASSGDWDSYNEQFF.

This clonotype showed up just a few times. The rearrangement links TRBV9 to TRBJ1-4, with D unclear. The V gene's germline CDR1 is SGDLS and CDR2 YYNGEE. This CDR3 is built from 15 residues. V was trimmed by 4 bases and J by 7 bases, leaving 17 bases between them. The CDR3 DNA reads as TGTGCCAGCAGCCCATTCGGAGGGAACGGTGAAAAACTGTTTTTT. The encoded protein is CASSPFGGNGEKLFF.

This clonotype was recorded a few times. The CDR3 protein is CASSLAGPVQPQHF. In DNA form, the CDR3 reads TGTGCCAGCAGCTTAGCAGGGCCAGTTCAGCCCCAGCATTTT. This chain joins TRBV7-9 and TRBJ1-5, with unresolved D. This CDR3 has 14 residues. Germline CDR1 reads SEHNR; CDR2 reads FQNEAQ (reference sequence). The V and J ends lost 0 bases and 6 bases respectively, with 9 bases between them.

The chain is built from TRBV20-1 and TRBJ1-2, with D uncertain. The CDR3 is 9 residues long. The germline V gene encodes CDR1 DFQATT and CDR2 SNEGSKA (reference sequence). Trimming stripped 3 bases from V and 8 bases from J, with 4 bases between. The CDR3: CSASLGYTF. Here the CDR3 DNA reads TGCAGTGCTAGCCTGGGCTACACCTTC.

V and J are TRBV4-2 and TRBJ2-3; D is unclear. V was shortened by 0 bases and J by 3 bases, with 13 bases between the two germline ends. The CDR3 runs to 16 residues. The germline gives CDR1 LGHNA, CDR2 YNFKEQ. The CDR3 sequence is CASSQESRLLTDTQYF. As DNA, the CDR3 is TGTGCCAGCAGCCAAGAGAGCCGCCTGTTGACAGATACGCAGTATTTT.